Listed below are T cell receptor beta chains from one sample, sequenced in a study of T cell changes during pregnancy in multiple sclerosis. Repertoires were generated with immunoSEQ multiplex PCR, while TCRdb's copy carries only in-frame clones and drops some. The sample includes 32,000 or so clones, roughly nine tenths seen only once; the top ten take 2.5% to 3%. The starting material was CD4+ T cells from peripheral blood mononuclear cells, obtained in the third trimester of pregnancy. All receptors derive from a female donor in good health, enrolled as a control in a pregnancy study. Each CDR3 is given with its conserved first and last residue. D genes are given only for firm matches. The size entry is marked missing in some rows and otherwise reads once, few, many or a size class.

v_call,clone_size,cdr3_length,d_call,j_call,cdr3_aa,cdr3_nt
TRBV19,NA,16,TRBD1,TRBJ1-4,CASSTGYRGNNEKLFF,TGTGCCAGTAGTACCGGCTACAGGGGGAACAATGAAAAACTGTTTTTT
TRBV29-1,NA,14,TRBD1,TRBJ1-1,CSTAGGNGDTEAFF,TGCAGCACTGCAGGGGGCAATGGGGACACTGAAGCTTTCTTT
TRBV5-5,NA,15,NA,TRBJ1-1,CASSSLPERVTEAFF,TGTGCCAGCAGTTCCTTACCCGAACGGGTCACTGAAGCTTTCTTT
TRBV5-1,NA,16,TRBD2,TRBJ2-3,CASSLTAGGLTDTQYF,TGCGCCAGCAGCTTAACAGCGGGGGGCCTTACAGATACGCAGTATTTT
TRBV21-1,NA,12,NA,TRBJ2-5,CAPPGVEETQYF,TGTGCCCCGCCCGGGGTCGAAGAGACCCAGTACTTC
TRBV5-1,NA,16,TRBD1,TRBJ2-2,CASSSAGTVGTGELFF,TGCGCCAGCAGCTCAGCCGGGACAGTGGGTACCGGGGAGCTGTTTTTT
TRBV18,once,16,TRBD1,TRBJ2-2,CASSPPLRDSGGELFF,TGCGCCAGCTCACCACCGCTCCGGGACAGTGGAGGGGAGCTGTTTTTT
TRBV6-1,NA,15,TRBD1,TRBJ2-7,CASSPGTGGGYEQYF,TGTGCCAGCAGTCCGGGGACAGGGGGCGGCTACGAGCAGTACTTC
TRBV6-1,NA,12,NA,TRBJ2-4,CASSEAGDIQYF,TGTGCCAGCAGTGAAGCGGGAGACATTCAGTACTTC
TRBV11-2,NA,12,TRBD1,TRBJ1-2,CASSGTGNGYTF,TGTGCCAGCAGCGGGACAGGGAATGGCTACACCTTC
TRBV28,NA,20,TRBD2,TRBJ2-1,CASSSRGGTSGRFSYNEQFF,TGTGCCAGCAGTTCCAGGGGCGGGACTAGCGGGAGGTTCTCCTACAATGAGCAGTTCTTC
TRBV29-1,NA,12,NA,TRBJ2-7,CSVFDSTYEQYF,TGCAGCGTTTTCGACAGTACCTACGAGCAGTACTTC
TRBV9,few,13,NA,TRBJ1-1,CASSASSRTEAFF,TGTGCCAGCAGCGCCTCCTCTAGGACTGAAGCTTTCTTT
TRBV11-2,once,13,NA,TRBJ1-2,CASSWGPDYGYTF,TGTGCCAGCAGCTGGGGCCCTGACTATGGCTACACCTTC
TRBV19,NA,15,TRBD1,TRBJ1-6,CASSIGQGGNSPLHF,TGTGCCAGTAGTATTGGACAGGGGGGCAATTCACCCCTCCACTTT
TRBV4-2,NA,17,TRBD2,TRBJ2-5,CASSQDRAGVVQETQYF,TGTGCCAGCAGCCAAGATAGGGCGGGAGTTGTCCAAGAGACCCAGTACTTC
TRBV28,NA,13,NA,TRBJ1-2,CASKQTGVYGYTF,TGTGCCAGCAAACAGACAGGAGTCTATGGCTACACCTTC
TRBV6-4,NA,14,TRBD1,TRBJ2-3,CASSRTGSTDTQYF,TGTGCCAGCAGCAGGACAGGTAGCACAGATACGCAGTATTTT
TRBV7-8,NA,15,TRBD1,TRBJ1-6,CASSWDRGRNSPLHF,TGTGCCAGCAGCTGGGACAGGGGGCGTAATTCACCCCTCCACTTT
TRBV19,NA,15,NA,TRBJ2-2,CASSIPAVNTGELFF,TGTGCCAGTAGTATCCCAGCGGTTAACACCGGGGAGCTGTTTTTT
TRBV28,few,13,TRBD1,TRBJ1-2,CASSLDRSYGYTF,TGTGCCAGCAGCTTGGACAGGAGCTATGGCTACACCTTC
TRBV7-9,NA,13,TRBD1,TRBJ1-2,CASSRDRASGYTF,TGTGCCAGCAGCCGGGACAGGGCCTCTGGCTACACCTTC
TRBV27,NA,13,TRBD1,TRBJ2-3,CASSLTGADTQYF,TGTGCCAGCAGCCTAACAGGGGCAGATACGCAGTATTTT
TRBV6-5,NA,16,TRBD2,TRBJ2-3,CASSSPGLASADTQYF,TGTGCCAGCAGTTCCCCGGGACTAGCAAGCGCAGATACGCAGTATTTT
TRBV18,NA,14,NA,TRBJ2-2,CASSPRGNTGELFF,TGTGCCAGCTCCCCTCGGGGGAACACCGGGGAGCTGTTTTTT
TRBV19,NA,14,NA,TRBJ2-3,CASSIYGFTDTQYF,TGTGCCAGTAGTATATACGGGTTCACAGATACGCAGTATTTT
TRBV5-4,NA,15,NA,TRBJ2-1,CASSALFQGSIEQFF,TGTGCCAGCAGCGCCCTTTTTCAGGGAAGTATTGAGCAGTTCTTC
TRBV15,NA,16,NA,TRBJ2-3,CATTIRQEPNTDTQYF,TGTGCCACCACTATTCGTCAGGAACCGAACACAGATACGCAGTATTTT
TRBV6-4,medium-sized,15,TRBD2,TRBJ2-1,CASSEKSGGANEQFF,TGTGCCAGCAGTGAAAAGAGCGGGGGGGCCAATGAGCAGTTCTTC
TRBV28,NA,14,TRBD1,TRBJ2-7,CASRGDRGLSEQYF,TGTGCCAGCAGAGGGGACAGGGGGCTAAGCGAGCAGTACTTC
TRBV5-4,NA,14,TRBD2,TRBJ2-1,CASSRPGGDNEQFF,TGTGCCAGCAGCCGGCCCGGGGGGGACAATGAGCAGTTCTTC
TRBV5-6,once,12,NA,TRBJ2-2,CASSFSTGELFF,TGTGCCAGCAGCTTCAGCACCGGGGAGCTGTTTTTT